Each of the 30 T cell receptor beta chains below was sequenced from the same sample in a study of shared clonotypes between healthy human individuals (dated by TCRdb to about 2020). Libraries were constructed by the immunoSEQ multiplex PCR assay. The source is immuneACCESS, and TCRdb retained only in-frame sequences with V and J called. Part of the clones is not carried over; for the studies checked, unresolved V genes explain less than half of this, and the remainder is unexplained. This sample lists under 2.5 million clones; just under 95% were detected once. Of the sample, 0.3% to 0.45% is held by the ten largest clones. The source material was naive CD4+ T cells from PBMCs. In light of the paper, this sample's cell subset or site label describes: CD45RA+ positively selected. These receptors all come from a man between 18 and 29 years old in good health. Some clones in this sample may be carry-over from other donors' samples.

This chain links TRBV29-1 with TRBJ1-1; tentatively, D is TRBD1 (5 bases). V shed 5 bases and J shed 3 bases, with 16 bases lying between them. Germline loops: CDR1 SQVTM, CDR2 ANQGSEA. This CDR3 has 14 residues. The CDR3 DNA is TGCAGCGTTCTAGGACGGTTAGGGGACACTGAAGCTTTCTTT. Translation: CSVLGRLGDTEAFF.

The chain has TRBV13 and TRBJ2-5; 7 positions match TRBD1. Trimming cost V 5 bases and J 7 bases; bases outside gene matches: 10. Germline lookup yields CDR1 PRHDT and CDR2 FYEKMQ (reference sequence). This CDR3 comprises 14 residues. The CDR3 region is CASSHTGDLGTQYF. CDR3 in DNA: TGTGCCAGCAGCCACACAGGGGATCTCGGGACCCAGTACTTC. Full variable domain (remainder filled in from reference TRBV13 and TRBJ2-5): AAGVIQSPRHLIKEKRETATLKCYPIPRHDTVYWYQQGPGQDPQFLISFYEKMQSDKGSIPDRFSAQQFSDYHSELNMSSLELGDSALYFCASSHTGDLGTQYFGPGTRLLVL.

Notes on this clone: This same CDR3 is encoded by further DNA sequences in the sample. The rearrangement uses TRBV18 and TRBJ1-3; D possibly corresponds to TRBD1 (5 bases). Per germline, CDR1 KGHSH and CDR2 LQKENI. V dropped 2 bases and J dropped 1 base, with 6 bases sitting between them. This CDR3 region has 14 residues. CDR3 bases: TGTGCCAGCTCACCAGGGGGGTCTGGAAACACCATATATTTT. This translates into CASSPGGSGNTIYF.

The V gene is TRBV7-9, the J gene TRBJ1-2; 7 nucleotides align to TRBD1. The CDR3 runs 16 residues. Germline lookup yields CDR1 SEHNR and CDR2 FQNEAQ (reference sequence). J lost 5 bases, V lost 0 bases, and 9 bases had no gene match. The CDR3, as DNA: TGTGCCAGCAGCTTAGCGCCCGGGACAGCTTCTTATGGCTACACCTTC. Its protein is CASSLAPGTASYGYTF.

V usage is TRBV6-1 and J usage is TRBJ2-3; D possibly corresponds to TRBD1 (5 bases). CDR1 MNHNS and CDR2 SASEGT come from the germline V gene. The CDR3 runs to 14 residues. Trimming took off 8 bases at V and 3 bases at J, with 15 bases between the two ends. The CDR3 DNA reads TGTGCCAGCGAAAGGGCAGGGAATACAGATACGCAGTATTTT. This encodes CASERAGNTDTQYF.

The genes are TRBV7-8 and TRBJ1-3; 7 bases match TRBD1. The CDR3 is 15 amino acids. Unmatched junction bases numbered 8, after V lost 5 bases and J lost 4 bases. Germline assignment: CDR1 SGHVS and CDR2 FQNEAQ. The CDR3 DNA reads TGTGCCAGCAGCCCAGGGGACAGCGTAGGAAACACCATATATTTT. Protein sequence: CASSPGDSVGNTIYF.

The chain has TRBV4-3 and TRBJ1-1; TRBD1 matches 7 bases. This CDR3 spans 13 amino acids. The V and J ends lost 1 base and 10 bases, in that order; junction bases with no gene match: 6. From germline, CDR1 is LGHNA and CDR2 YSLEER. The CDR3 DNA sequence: TGCGCCAGCAGCCAAGGACAGGGAACGGGAGCTTTCTTT. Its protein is CASSQGQGTGAFF.

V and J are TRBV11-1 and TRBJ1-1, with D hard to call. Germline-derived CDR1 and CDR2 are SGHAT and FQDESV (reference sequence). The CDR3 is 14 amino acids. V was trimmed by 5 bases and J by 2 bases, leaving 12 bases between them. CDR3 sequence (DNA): TGTGCCAGCAGCCAAACCATTACCAACACTGAAGCTTTCTTT. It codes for CASSQTITNTEAFF.

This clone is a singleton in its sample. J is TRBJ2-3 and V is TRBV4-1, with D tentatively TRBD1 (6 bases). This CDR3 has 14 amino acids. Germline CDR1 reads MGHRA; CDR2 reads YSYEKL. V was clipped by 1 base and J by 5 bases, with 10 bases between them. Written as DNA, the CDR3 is TGCGCCAGCAGCCAAGGTCCAGGGGAAGATACGCAGTATTTT. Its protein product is CASSQGPGEDTQYF.

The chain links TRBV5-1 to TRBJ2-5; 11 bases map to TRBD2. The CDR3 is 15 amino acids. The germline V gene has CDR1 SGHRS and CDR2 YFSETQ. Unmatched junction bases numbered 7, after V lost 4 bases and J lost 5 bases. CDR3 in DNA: TGCGCCAGCAGCGTTAGCGGGAGGGCCGGGGAGACCCAGTACTTC. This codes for CASSVSGRAGETQYF. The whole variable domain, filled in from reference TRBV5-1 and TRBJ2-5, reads KAGVTQTPRYLIKTRGQQVTLSCSPISGHRSVSWYQQTPGQGLQFLFEYFSETQRNKGNFPGRFSGRQFSNSRSEMNVSTLELGDSALYLCASSVSGRAGETQYFGPGTRLLVL.

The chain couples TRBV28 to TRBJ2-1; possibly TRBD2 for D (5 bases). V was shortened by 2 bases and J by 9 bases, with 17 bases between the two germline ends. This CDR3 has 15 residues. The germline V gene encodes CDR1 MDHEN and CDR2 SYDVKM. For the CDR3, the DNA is TGTGCCAGCAGTTTAGGTGGGAACGGGAACGGTGAGCAGTTCTTC. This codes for CASSLGGNGNGEQFF.

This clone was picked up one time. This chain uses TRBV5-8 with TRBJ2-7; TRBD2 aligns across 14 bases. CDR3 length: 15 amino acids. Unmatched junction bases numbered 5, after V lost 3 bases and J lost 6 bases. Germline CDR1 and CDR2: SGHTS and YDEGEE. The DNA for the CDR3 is TGTGCCAGCAGCTGGGGACTAGCGGGAGCCGTCGAGCAGTACTTC. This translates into CASSWGLAGAVEQYF.

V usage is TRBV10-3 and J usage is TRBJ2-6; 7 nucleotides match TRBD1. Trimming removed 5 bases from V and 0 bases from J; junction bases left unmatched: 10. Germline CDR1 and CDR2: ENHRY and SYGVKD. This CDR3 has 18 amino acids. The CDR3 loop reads CAISRTGTDTSGANVLTF. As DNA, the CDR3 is TGTGCCATCAGTAGAACCGGGACAGATACCTCTGGGGCCAACGTCCTGACTTTC.

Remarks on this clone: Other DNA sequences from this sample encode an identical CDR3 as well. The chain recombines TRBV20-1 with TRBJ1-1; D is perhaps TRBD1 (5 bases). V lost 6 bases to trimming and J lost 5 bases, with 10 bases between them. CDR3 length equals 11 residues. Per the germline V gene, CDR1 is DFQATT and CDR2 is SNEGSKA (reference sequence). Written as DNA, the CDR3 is TGCAGTGCCTCCGGGGGGACTGAAGCTTTCTTT. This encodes CSASGGTEAFF.

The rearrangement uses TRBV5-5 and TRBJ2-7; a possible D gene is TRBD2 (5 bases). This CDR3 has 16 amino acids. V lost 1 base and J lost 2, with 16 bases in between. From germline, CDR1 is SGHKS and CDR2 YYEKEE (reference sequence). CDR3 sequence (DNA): TGTGCCAGCAGCTTGTCATCGTCTAGCAGCGCCTACGAGCAGTACTTC. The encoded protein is CASSLSSSSSAYEQYF.

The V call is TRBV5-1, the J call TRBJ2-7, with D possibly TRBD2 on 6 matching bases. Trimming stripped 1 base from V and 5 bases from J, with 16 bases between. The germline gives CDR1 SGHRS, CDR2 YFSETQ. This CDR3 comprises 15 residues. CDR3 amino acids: CASSLFVGGSHEQYF. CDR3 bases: TGCGCCAGCAGCTTGTTCGTCGGGGGTTCCCACGAGCAGTACTTC.

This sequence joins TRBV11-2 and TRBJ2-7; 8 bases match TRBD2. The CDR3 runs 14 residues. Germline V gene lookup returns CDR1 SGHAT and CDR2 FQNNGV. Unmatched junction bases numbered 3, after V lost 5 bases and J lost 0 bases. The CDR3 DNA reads TGTGCCAGCAGCCGGACTAGCCCCTCCTACGAGCAGTACTTC. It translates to CASSRTSPSYEQYF.

Here the CDR3 DNA reads TGTGCCAGCAGTTACTCCCAGGGCCCTAACTATGGCTACACCTTC. It codes for CASSYSQGPNYGYTF. V and J are TRBV6-5 and TRBJ1-2, with D perhaps matching TRBD1 (5 bases). Germline V gene data show CDR1 as MNHEY and CDR2 as SVGAGI. V was shortened by 0 bases and J by 0 bases, with 8 bases between the two germline ends. This CDR3 is 15 amino acids long.

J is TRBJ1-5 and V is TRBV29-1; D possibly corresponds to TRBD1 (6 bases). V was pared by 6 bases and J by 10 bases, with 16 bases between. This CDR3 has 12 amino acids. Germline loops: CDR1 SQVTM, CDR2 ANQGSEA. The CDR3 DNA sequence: TGCAGCGTGGCGGCACAGGGAGGTCCCCAGCATTTT. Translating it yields CSVAAQGGPQHF.

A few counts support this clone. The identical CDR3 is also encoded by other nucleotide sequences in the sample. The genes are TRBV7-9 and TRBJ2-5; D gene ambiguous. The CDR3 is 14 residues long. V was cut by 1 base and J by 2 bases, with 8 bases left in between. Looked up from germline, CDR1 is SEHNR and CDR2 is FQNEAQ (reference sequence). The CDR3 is CASSLGVAQETQYF. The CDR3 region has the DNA TGTGCCAGCAGCTTAGGGGTAGCTCAAGAGACCCAGTACTTC. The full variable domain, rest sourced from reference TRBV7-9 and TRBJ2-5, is DTGVSQNPRHKITKRGQNVTFRCDPISEHNRLYWYRQTLGQGPEFLTYFQNEAQLEKSRLLSDRFSAERPKGSFSTLEIQRTEQGDSAMYLCASSLGVAQETQYFGPGTRLLVL.

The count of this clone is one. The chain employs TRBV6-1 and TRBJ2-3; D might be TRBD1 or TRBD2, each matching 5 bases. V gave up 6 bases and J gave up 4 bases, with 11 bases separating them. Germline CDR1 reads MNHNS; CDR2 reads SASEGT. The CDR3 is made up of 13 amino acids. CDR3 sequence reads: CASSDQGADTQYF. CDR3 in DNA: TGTGCCAGCAGCGACCAGGGAGCAGATACGCAGTATTTT.

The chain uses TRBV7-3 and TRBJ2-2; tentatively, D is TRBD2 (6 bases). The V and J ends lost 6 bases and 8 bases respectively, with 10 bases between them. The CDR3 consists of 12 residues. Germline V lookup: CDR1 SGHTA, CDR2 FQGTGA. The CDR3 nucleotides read TGTGCCAGCAGTTCTAGCGAGGGGGAGCTGTTTTTT. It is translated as CASSSSEGELFF. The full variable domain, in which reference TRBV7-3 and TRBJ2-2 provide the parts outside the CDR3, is GAGVSQTPSNKVTEKGKYVELRCDPISGHTALYWYRQSLGQGPEFLIYFQGTGAADDSGLPNDRFFAVRPEGSVSTLKIQRTERGDSAVYLCASSSSEGELFFGEGSRLTVL.

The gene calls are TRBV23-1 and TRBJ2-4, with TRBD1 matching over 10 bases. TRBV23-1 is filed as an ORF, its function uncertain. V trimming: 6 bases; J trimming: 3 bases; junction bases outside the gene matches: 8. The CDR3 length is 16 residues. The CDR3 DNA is TGCGCCAGCAGGACCAGGACAGGGGGACTCAAAAACATTCAGTACTTC. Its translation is CASRTRTGGLKNIQYF.

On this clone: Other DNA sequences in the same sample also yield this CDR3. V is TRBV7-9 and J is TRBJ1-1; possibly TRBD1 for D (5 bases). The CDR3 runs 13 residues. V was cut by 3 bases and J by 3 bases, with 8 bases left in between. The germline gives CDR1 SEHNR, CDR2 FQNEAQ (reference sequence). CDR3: CASSFGGDTEAFF. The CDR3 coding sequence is TGTGCCAGCAGCTTTGGGGGTGACACTGAAGCTTTCTTT.

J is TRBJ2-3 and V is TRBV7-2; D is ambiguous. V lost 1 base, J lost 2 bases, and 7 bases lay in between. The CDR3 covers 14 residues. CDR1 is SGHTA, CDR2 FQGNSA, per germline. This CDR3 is CASSLGRFTDTQYF. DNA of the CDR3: TGTGCCAGCAGCTTAGGTCGCTTCACAGATACGCAGTATTTT.

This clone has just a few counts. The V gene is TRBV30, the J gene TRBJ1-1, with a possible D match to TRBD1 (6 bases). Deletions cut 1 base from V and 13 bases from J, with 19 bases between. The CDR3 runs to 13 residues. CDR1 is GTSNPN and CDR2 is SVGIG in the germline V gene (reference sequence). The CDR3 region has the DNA TGTGCCTGGAGTGGCTCGGGGGCGCTTAGTTTTTTCTTT. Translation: CAWSGSGALSFFF.

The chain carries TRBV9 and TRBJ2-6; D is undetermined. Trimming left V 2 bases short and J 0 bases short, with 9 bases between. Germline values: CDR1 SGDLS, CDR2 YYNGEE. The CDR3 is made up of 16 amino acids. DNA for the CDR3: TGTGCCAGCAGCGTTCATCATCGCTCTGGGGCCAACGTCCTGACTTTC. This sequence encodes CASSVHHRSGANVLTF.

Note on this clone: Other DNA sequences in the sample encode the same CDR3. CDR3 amino acids: CASSPQGMNTEAFF. As DNA, the CDR3 is TGTGCCAGCTCACCACAGGGTATGAACACTGAAGCTTTCTTT. The chain carries TRBV18 and TRBJ1-1; D gene ambiguous. The V and J ends lost 1 base and 0 bases respectively, with 6 bases between them. CDR3 size: 14 residues. The germline V gene has CDR1 KGHSH and CDR2 LQKENI.

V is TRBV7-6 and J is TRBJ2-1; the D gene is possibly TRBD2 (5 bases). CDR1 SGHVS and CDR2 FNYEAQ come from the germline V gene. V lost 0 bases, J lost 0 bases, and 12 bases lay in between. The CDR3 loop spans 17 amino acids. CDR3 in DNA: TGTGCCAGCAGCTTAGCGCGGGCACTCGGCTCCTACAATGAGCAGTTCTTC. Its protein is CASSLARALGSYNEQFF.

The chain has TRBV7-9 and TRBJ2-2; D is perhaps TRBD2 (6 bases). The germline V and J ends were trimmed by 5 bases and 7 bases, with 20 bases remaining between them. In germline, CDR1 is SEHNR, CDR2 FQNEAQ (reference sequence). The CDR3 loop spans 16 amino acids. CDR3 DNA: TGTGCCAGCAGCCCTCGACTAGGTGGGCTAGTCGGGGAGCTGTTTTTT. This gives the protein CASSPRLGGLVGELFF.